A selection of T cell receptor beta chains follows, all from one sample in a study of cytomegalovirus exposure and HLA in healthy donors. Assay: immunoSEQ multiplex PCR; the TCRdb copy retains only in-frame clones and omits some. Here the sample spans 100,000 or so clones, roughly 86% being singletons. Sequencing was carried out using PBMCs. The receptor source for this set is a woman aged 18-35 years in good health and CMV-seropositive. Each CDR3 is given with its conserved first and last residue. Fields, in order: CDR3 protein, J gene, V gene.

CASSFRDSINNNEQFF,TRBJ2-1,TRBV9
CASSIVQGNEKLFF,TRBJ1-4,TRBV19
CASQGFLSGTDTQYF,TRBJ2-3,TRBV2
CASSPQTGVQLPNTGELFF,TRBJ2-2,TRBV7-2
CASSQTGRLPYEQYF,TRBJ2-7,TRBV14
CASSGQGDTGELFF,TRBJ2-2,TRBV7-3
CASSPSSYEQYF,TRBJ2-7,TRBV5-1
CASSPLGQGGTEAFF,TRBJ1-1,TRBV4-1
CASSLLWGLPFNTDTQYF,TRBJ2-3,TRBV11-3
CASSLGVAGSYEQYF,TRBJ2-7,TRBV28
CASSLRDRNRSGANVLTF,TRBJ2-6,TRBV7-9
CASSIMEGGVYEQYF,TRBJ2-7,TRBV6-5
CASSLAYGEQYF,TRBJ2-7,TRBV5-6
CASLVPLDRRSTEAFF,TRBJ1-1,TRBV27
CASSLVVRGQYF,TRBJ2-3,TRBV5-1
CASSFEGGVGQPQHF,TRBJ1-5,TRBV28
CASSSPRQGSYEQYF,TRBJ2-7,TRBV6-5
CASSRGGATNEKLFF,TRBJ1-4,TRBV4-1
CASSQTSGRASGRITLFF,TRBJ2-1,TRBV5-1
CASSYSVPGGGEQYF,TRBJ2-7,TRBV6-5
CASSIEQGSYGYTF,TRBJ1-2,TRBV19
CASGTGASYEQYF,TRBJ2-7,TRBV5-1
CASSQGLSYEQYF,TRBJ2-7,TRBV4-1
CSARAGTETDF,TRBJ1-2,TRBV20-1
CASSFRAGQGKDTQYF,TRBJ2-3,TRBV28
CASSYDSNYGYTF,TRBJ1-2,TRBV7-3
CASSPPQGSVEQFF,TRBJ2-1,TRBV6-6
CASTGTGGSNEKLFF,TRBJ1-4,TRBV5-1
CASSREDEQYF,TRBJ2-7,TRBV5-5
CATRQGQEQFF,TRBJ2-1,TRBV5-1
CASGGRRFTDTQYF,TRBJ2-3,TRBV28
CASSRTGDGELFF,TRBJ2-2,TRBV2
CASSPTITGSEKLFF,TRBJ1-4,TRBV14
CASSYPRNEQFF,TRBJ2-1,TRBV21-1
CASSVARGGNTEAFF,TRBJ1-1,TRBV9
CASSLDRATEAFF,TRBJ1-1,TRBV28
CASSLSSGGRSTDTQYF,TRBJ2-3,TRBV19
CASGIGTGNQPQHF,TRBJ1-5,TRBV12-5
CASGPSDRETQYF,TRBJ2-5,TRBV12-5
CASSEGLAGTNEQFF,TRBJ2-1,TRBV18
CASSAGYEQFF,TRBJ2-1,TRBV5-6
CASSVDRATSGNTIYF,TRBJ1-3,TRBV9
CASSLGTGGETQYF,TRBJ2-5,TRBV11-3
CASSLGLRGEKLFF,TRBJ1-4,TRBV5-1
CASRGQGNTIYF,TRBJ1-3,TRBV28
CASSLLRDRGNEKLFF,TRBJ1-4,TRBV28
CASSPNGLNSMRQFF,TRBJ2-1,TRBV28
CASSSDRGSYNEQFF,TRBJ2-1,TRBV13
CASSLLDRGSDNEQFF,TRBJ2-1,TRBV5-6
CSVLASTYEQYF,TRBJ2-7,TRBV29-1
CASSEKGHQPQHF,TRBJ1-5,TRBV6-5
CASSPQGTYEKLFF,TRBJ1-4,TRBV18
CASSSGLAGGSGDTQYF,TRBJ2-3,TRBV7-3
CASGTGVLLFF,TRBJ1-4,TRBV2